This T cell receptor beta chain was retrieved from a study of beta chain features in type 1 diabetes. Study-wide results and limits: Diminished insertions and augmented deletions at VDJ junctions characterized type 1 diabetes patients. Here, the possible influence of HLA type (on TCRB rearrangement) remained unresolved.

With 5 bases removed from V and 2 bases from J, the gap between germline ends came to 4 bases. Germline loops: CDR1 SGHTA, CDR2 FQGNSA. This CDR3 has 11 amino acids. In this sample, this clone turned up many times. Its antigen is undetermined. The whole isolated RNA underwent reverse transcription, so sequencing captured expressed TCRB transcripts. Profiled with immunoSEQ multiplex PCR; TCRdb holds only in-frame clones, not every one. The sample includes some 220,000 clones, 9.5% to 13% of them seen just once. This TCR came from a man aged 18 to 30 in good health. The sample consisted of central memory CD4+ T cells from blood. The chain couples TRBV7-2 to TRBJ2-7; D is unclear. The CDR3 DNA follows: TGTGCCAGCAGCGTGGCCTACGAGCAGTACTTC. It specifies CASSVAYEQYF.